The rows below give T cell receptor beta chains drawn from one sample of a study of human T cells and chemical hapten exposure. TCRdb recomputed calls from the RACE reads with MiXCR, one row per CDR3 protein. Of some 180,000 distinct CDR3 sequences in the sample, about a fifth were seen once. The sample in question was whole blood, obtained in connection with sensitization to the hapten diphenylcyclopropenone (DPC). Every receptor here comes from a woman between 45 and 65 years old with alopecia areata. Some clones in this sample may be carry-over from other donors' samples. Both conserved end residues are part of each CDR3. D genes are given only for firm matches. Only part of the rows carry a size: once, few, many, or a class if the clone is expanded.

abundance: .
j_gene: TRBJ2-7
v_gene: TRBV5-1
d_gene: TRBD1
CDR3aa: CASSLAWDRESYEQYF
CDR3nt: TGCGCCAGCAGCTTGGCCTGGGACAGGGAATCCTACGAGCAGTACTTC

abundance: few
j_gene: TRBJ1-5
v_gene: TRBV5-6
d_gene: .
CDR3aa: CASSRTGISNQPQHF
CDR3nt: TGTGCCAGCAGCCGGACGGGTATAAGCAATCAGCCCCAGCATTTT

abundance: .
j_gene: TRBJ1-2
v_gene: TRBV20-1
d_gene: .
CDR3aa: CSARALREDGYTF
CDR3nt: TGCAGTGCTAGGGCCCTCAGGGAGGATGGCTACACCTTC

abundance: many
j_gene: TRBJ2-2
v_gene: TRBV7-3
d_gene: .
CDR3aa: CASSHQSGGHTGELFF
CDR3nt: TGTGCCAGCAGCCACCAAAGCGGAGGGCACACCGGGGAGCTGTTTTTT

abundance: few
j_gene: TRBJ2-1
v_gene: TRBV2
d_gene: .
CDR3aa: CAGEGGEQFF
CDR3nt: TGTGCCGGCGAGGGGGGTGAGCAGTTCTTC

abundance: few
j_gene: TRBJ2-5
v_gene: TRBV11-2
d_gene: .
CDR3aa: CASSLYEETQYF
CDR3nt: TGTGCCAGCAGCTTATATGAAGAGACCCAGTACTTC

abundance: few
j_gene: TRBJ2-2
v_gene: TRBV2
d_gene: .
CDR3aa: CASTSLASAGELFF
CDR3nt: TGTGCCAGCACTTCGCTAGCTTCCGCCGGGGAGCTGTTTTTT

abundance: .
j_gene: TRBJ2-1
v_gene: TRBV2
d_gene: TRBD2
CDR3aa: CASSAPGLANEQFF
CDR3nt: TGTGCCAGCAGTGCTCCGGGACTAGCTAATGAGCAGTTCTTC

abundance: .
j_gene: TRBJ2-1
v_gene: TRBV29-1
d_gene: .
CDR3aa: CSVEYNEQFF
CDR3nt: TGCAGCGTTGAGTACAATGAGCAGTTCTTC

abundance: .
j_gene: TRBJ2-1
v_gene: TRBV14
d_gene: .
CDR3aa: CASSQDMTWGNEQFF
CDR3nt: TGTGCCAGCAGCCAAGATATGACCTGGGGAAATGAGCAGTTCTTC

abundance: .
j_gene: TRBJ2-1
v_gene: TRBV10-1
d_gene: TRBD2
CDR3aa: CASSATSGSRDNEQFF
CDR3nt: TGCGCCAGCAGTGCCACTAGCGGGAGTAGGGACAATGAGCAGTTCTTC

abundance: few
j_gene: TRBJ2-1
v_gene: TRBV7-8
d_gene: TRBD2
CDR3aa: CASSLGLAGVSFF
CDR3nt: TGTGCCAGCAGCTTAGGACTAGCGGGAGTGTCGTTCTTC

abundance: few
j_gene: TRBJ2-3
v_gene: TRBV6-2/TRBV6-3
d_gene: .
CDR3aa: CCARETNTDTQYF
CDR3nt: TGCTGTGCGAGAGAGACGAACACAGATACGCAGTATTTT

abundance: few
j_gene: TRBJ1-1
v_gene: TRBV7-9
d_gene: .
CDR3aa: CASSPLGQQNTEAFF
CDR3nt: TGTGCCAGCAGCCCGCTCGGACAGCAAAACACTGAAGCTTTCTTT

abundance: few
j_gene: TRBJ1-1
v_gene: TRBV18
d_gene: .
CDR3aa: CASSQRAGMNTEAFF
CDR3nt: TGTGCCAGCTCACAGAGGGCGGGTATGAACACTGAAGCTTTCTTT

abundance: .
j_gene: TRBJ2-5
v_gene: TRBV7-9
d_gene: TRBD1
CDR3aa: CASSSHRGQETQYF
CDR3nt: TGTGCCAGCAGCTCTCACAGGGGCCAAGAGACCCAGTACTTC

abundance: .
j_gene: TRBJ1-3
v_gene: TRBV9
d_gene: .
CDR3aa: CASSVGGSGSGNTIYF
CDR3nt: TGTGCCAGCAGCGTGGGGGGGTCCGGCTCTGGAAACACCATATATTTT

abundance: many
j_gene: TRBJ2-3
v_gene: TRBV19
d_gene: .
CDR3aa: CASRRGSTDTQYF
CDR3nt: TGTGCCAGTAGGAGGGGAAGCACAGATACGCAGTATTTT

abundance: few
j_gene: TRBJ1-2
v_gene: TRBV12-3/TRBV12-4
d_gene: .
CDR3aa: CASLSWGDGGYTF
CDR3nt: TGTGCCAGCCTTAGCTGGGGGGACGGAGGCTACACCTTC

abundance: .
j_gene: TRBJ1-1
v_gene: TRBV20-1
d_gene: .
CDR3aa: CSAAQAGGTEAFF
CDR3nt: TGCAGTGCTGCCCAAGCGGGAGGCACTGAAGCTTTCTTT

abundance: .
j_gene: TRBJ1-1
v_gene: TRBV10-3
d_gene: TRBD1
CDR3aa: CAIREGALNTEAFF
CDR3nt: TGTGCCATCAGGGAGGGGGCCCTGAACACTGAAGCTTTCTTT

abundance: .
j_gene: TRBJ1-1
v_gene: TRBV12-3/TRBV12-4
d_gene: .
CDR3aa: CASSTKSGYSTEAFF
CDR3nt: TGTGCCAGCAGTACAAAAAGTGGGTACTCCACTGAAGCTTTCTTT

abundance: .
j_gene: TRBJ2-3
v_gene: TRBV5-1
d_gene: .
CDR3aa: CASSVSGPSALTDTQYF
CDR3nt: TGCGCCAGCAGCGTATCCGGGCCTAGTGCCCTCACAGATACGCAGTATTTT

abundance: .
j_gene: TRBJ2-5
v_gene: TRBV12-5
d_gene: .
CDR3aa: CASRGLRVETQYF
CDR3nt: TGTGCTTCCCGGGGGCTGAGGGTGGAGACCCAGTACTTC

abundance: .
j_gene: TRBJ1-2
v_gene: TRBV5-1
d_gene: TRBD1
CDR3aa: CASSSKDRGLDNYGYTF
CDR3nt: TGCGCCAGCAGCTCCAAGGACAGGGGATTAGATAACTATGGCTACACCTTC

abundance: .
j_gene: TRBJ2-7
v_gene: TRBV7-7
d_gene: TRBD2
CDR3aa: CASSLAEAYEQYF
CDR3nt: TGTGCTAGCAGCCTAGCGGAGGCCTACGAGCAGTACTTC

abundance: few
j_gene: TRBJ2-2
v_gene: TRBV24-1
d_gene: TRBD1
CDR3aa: CATSDTGQGNTGELFF
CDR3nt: TGTGCCACCAGTGATACGGGACAGGGGAACACCGGGGAGCTGTTTTTT

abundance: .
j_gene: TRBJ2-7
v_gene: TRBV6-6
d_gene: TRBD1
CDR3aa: CASSYTGTVYEQYF
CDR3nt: TGTGCCAGCAGTTACACCGGGACAGTCTACGAGCAGTACTTC

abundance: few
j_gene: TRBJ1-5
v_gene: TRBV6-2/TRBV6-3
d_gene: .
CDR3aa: CASSWAFLSNQPQHF
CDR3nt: TGTGCCAGCAGTTGGGCCTTTTTGAGCAATCAGCCCCAGCATTTT

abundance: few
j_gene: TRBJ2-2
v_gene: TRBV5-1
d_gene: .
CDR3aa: CASSPRGGSTGELFF
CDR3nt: TGCGCCAGCAGTCCCAGGGGGGGAAGCACCGGGGAGCTGTTTTTT

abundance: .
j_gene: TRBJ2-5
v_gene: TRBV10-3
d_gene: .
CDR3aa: CAIGEAGSQETQYF
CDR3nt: TGTGCCATCGGAGAGGCGGGATCTCAAGAGACCCAGTACTTC

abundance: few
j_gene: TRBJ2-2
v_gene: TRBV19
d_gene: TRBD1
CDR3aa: CASSIWDRDNTGELFF
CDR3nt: TGTGCCAGTAGTATATGGGACAGGGACAACACCGGGGAGCTGTTTTTT

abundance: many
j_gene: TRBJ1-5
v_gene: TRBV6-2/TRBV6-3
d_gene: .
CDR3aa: CASREPNQPQHF
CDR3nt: TGTGCCAGCCGCGAACCCAATCAGCCCCAGCATTTT

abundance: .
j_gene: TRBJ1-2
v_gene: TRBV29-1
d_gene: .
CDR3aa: CSVEEWGRQYGYTF
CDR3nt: TGCAGCGTTGAAGAATGGGGTAGGCAGTATGGCTACACCTTC

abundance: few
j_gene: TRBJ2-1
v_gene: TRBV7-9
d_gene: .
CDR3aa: CASSLALDSSYNEQFF
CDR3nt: TGTGCCAGCAGCTTAGCACTGGACAGTTCCTACAATGAGCAGTTCTTC

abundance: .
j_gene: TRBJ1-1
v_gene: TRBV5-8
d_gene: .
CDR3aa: CASSFLTAFF
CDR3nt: TGTGCCAGCAGCTTCCTGACAGCTTTCTTT

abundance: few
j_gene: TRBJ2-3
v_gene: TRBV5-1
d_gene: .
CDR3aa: CASSLIGKSTDTQYF
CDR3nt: TGCGCCAGCAGCTTGATCGGGAAAAGCACAGATACGCAGTATTTT

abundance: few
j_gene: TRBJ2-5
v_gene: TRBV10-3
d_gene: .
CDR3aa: CAISEPNLEETQYF
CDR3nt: TGTGCCATCAGTGAGCCGAACCTTGAAGAGACCCAGTACTTC

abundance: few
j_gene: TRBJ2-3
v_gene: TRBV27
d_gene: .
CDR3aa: CASSLSGIARTDTQYF
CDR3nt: TGTGCCAGCAGTTTATCGGGGATAGCGAGGACAGATACGCAGTATTTT

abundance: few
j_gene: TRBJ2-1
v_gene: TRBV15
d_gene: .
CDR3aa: CATSRVRQSYNEQFF
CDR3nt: TGTGCCACCAGCAGGGTTCGACAGAGTTACAATGAGCAGTTCTTC

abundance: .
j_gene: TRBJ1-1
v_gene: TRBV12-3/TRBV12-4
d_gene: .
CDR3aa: CASSYTGRVQRAFF
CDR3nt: TGTGCCAGCAGTTACACTGGGAGAGTTCAACGCGCTTTCTTT

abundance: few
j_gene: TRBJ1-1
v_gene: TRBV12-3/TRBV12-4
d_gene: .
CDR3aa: CASSISAMNTEAFF
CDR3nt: TGTGCCAGCAGTATATCAGCCATGAACACTGAAGCTTTCTTT